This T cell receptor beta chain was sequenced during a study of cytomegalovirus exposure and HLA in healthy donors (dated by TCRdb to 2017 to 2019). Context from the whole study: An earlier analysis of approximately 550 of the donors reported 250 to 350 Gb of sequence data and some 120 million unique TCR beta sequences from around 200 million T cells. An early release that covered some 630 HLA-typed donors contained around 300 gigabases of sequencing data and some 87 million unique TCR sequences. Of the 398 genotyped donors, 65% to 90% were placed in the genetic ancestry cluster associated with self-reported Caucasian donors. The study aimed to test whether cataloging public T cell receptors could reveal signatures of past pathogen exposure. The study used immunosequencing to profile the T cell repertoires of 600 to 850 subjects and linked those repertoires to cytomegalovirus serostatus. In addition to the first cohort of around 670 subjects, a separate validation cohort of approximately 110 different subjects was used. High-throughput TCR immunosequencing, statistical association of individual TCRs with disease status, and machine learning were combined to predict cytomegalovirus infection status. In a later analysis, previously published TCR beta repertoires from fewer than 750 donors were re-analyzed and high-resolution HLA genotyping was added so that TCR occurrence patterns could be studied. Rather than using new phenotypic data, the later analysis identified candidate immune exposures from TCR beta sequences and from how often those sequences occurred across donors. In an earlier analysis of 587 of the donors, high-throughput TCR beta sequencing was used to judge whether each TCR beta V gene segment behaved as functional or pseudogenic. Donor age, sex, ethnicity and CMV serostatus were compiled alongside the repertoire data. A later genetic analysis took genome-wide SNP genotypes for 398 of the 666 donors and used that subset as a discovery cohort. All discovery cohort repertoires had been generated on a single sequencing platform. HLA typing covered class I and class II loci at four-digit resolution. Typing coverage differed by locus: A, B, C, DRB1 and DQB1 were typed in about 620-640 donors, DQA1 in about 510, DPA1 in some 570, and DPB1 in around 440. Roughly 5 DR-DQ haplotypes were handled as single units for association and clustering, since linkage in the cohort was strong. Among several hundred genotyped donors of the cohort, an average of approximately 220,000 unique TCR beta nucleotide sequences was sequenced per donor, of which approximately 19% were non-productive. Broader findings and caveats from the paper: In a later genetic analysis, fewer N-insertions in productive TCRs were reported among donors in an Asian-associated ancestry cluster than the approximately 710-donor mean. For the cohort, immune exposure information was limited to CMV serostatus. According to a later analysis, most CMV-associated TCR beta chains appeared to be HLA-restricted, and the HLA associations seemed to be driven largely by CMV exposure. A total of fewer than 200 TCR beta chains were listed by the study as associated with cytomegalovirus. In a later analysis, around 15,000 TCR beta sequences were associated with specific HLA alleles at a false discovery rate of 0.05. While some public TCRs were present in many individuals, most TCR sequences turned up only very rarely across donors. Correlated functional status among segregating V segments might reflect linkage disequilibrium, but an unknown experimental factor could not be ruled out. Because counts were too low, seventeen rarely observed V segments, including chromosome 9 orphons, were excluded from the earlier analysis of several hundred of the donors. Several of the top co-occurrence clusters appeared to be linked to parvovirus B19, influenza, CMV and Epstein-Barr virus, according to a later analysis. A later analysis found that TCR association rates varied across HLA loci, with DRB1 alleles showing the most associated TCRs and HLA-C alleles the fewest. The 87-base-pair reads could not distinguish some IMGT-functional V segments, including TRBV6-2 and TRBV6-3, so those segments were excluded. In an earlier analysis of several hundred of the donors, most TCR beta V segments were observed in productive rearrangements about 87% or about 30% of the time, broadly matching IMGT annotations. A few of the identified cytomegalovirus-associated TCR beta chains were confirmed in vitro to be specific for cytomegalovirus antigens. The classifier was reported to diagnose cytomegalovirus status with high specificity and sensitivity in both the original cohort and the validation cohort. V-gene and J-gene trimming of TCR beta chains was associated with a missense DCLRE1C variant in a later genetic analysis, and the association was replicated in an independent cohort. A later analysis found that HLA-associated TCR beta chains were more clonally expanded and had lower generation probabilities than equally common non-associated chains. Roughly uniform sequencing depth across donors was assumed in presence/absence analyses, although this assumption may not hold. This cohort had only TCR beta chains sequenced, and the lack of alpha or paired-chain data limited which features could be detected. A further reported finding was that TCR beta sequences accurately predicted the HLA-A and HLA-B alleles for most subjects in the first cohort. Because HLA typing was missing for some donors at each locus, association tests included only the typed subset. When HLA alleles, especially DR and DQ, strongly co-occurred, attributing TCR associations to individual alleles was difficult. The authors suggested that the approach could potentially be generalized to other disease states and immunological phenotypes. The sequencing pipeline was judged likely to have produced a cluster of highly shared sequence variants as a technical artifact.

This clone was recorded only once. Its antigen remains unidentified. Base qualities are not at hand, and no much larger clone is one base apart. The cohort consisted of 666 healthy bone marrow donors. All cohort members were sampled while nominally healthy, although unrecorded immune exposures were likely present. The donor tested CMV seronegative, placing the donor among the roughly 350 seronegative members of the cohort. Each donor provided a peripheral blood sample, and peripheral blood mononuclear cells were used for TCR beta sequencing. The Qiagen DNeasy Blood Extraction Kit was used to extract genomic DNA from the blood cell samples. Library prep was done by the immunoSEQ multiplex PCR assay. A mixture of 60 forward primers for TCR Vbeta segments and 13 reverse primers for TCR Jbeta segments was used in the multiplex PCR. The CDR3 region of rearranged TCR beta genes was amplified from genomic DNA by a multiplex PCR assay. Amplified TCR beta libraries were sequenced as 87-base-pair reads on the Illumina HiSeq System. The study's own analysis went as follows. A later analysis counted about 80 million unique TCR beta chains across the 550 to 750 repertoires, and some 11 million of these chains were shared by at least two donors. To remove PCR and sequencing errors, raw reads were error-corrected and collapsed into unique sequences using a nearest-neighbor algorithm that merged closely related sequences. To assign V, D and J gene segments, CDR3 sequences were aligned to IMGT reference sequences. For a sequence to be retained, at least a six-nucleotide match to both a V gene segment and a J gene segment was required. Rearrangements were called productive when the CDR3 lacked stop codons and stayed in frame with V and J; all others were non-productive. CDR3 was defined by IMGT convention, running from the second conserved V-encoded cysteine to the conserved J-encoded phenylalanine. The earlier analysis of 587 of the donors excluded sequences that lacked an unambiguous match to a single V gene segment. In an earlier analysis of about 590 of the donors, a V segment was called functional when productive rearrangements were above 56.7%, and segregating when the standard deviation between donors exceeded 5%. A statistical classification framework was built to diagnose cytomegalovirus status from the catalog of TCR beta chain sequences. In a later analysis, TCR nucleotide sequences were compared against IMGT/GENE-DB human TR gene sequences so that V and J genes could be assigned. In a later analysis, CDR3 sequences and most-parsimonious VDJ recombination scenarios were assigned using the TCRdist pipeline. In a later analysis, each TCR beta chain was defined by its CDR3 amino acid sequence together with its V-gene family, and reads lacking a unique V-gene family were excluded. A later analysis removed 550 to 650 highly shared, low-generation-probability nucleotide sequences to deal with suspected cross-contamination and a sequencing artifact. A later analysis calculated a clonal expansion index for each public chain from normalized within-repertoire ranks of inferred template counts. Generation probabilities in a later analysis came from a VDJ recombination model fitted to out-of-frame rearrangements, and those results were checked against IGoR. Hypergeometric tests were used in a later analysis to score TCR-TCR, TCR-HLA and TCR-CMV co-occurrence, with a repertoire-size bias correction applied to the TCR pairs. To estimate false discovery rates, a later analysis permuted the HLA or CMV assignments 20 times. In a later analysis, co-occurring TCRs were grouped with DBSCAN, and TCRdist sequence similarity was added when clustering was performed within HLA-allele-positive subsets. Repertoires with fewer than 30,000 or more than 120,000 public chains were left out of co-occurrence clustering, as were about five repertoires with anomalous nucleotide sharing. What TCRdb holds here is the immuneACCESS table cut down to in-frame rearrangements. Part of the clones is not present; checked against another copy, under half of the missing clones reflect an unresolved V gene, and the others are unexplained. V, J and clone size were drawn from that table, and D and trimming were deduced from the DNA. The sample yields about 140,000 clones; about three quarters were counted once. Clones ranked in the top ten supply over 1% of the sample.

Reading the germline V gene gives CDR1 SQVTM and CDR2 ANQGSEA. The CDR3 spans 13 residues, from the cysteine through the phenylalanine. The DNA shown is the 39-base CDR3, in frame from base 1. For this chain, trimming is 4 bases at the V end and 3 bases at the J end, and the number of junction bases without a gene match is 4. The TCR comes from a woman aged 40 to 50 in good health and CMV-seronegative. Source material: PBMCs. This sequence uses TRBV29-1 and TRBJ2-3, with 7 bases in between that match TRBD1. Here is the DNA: TGCAGCGTTGCACAGGGGTGGACAGATACGCAGTATTTT. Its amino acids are CSVAQGWTDTQYF.